The 28 T cell receptor beta chains below all came from one sample that was sequenced in a study of beta chain features in type 1 diabetes (dated 2018 in TCRdb). Receptor libraries were prepared by the immunoSEQ multiplex PCR assay. The entire amount of isolated RNA was reverse transcribed using the High Capacity cDNA Reverse Transcription Kit, so the sequenced TCRB transcripts were expressed ones. TCRdb re-hosts the immuneACCESS table, in-frame sequences only. Its copies lack some clones; in the studies checked, an unresolved V gene accounts for under half of them, and the cause for the rest is not known. In all, the sample holds roughly 380,000 clones, and 15% to 20% of those were seen once. The ten largest clones capture 0.044% of the sample. Input material: naive CD4+ T cells from blood. The cell subset or site label on this specimen signifies: true naive CD4+ T cells. All receptors derive from a woman aged 18 to 35 in good health.

This chain connects TRBV29-1 to TRBJ2-1; D is uncertain. The CDR3 totals 13 residues. V was shortened by 2 bases and J by 8 bases, with 13 bases between the two germline ends. Per the germline V gene, CDR1 is SQVTM and CDR2 is ANQGSEA. For the CDR3, the DNA is TGCAGCGTTGAACTGGTCATTGGGCATGAGCAGTTCTTC. Its protein is CSVELVIGHEQFF.

In this sample, this clone turned up a few times. The chain links TRBV4-3 to TRBJ2-2; D may be TRBD1 (5 bases). The V gene's germline CDR1 is LGHNA and CDR2 YSLEER. CDR3 size: 15 residues. Trimming stripped 3 bases from V and 5 bases from J, with 13 bases between. CDR3 coding DNA: TGCGCCAGCAGCCATTACCTGAAGGGGACCGGGGAGCTGTTTTTT. As protein: CASSHYLKGTGELFF.

V usage is TRBV4-1 and J usage is TRBJ1-4; 7 nucleotides line up with TRBD1. CDR3 length: 18 residues. Germline V gene lookup returns CDR1 MGHRA and CDR2 YSYEKL. V was clipped by 4 bases and J by 0 bases; unmatched bases: 11. CDR3 DNA sequence: TGCGCCAGCAGCCGGGCTCCGGCAGGGACAGCAACTAATGAAAAACTGTTTTTT. Translation: CASSRAPAGTATNEKLFF.

This clone was counted a few times. Other DNA sequences in the sample encode the same CDR3. The J gene is TRBJ1-2, the V gene TRBV30; 7 bases are a match to TRBD1. The CDR3 loop spans 13 amino acids. Germline CDR1 reads GTSNPN; CDR2 reads SVGIG (reference sequence). With 0 bases clipped from V and 7 bases from J, the junction kept 5 bases outside the gene matches. DNA of the CDR3: TGTGCCTGGAGTGTAATAGGGGGCGGTGGCTACACCTTC. Amino acid sequence: CAWSVIGGGGYTF.

This sequence joins TRBV10-3 and TRBJ1-1; TRBD1 matches 8 bases. The junction had 7 bases not matched to a gene; V was cut back by 10 bases and J by 6 bases. CDR1 and CDR2 from the germline V gene are ENHRY and SYGVKD. This CDR3 has 12 amino acids. CDR3 sequence (DNA): TGTGCCACCAGGACAGGGATCTCTGAAGCTTTCTTT. Amino acid sequence: CATRTGISEAFF.

The rearrangement uses TRBV5-1 and TRBJ2-5; a weak D match, TRBD1 (6 bases). CDR1 and CDR2 (germline): SGHRS, YFSETQ. The length of the CDR3 is 14 residues. V was clipped by 3 bases and J by 0 bases, with 9 bases between them. The chain's CDR3 is CASSWTAYQETQYF. The CDR3 nucleotides are TGCGCCAGCAGCTGGACAGCCTACCAAGAGACCCAGTACTTC.

There are a few counts of this clone. The V gene is TRBV30, the J gene TRBJ2-5; TRBD2 is a possible D gene (6 bases). The end of the DNA is better explained by TRBJ2-7, so the J call may be wrong. Germline CDR1 is GTSNPN and CDR2 is SVGIG (reference sequence). This CDR3 has 12 amino acids. This CDR3 reads CAWKSGSYEQYF. The DNA of the CDR3 is TGTGCCTGGAAAAGCGGGTCCTACGAGCAGTACTTC.

This sequence joins TRBV18 and TRBJ1-1; 7 positions match TRBD1. There are 15 residues in the CDR3. The junction had 6 bases not matched to a gene; V was cut back by 3 bases and J by 2 bases. The germline V gene has CDR1 KGHSH and CDR2 LQKENI. The CDR3 is CASSPLTGFNTEAFF. In DNA, the CDR3 is TGTGCCAGCTCACCGTTGACAGGGTTTAACACTGAAGCTTTCTTT.

In this sample, this clone turned up a few times. This chain links TRBV6-5 with TRBJ1-2; 7 bases are a match to TRBD1. The V segment lost 5 bases and the J segment 8 bases; nucleotides outside the gene matches: 8. CDR3 length: 13 residues. The V gene's germline CDR1 is MNHEY and CDR2 SVGAGI. CDR3 amino acids: CASSRGQLLGYTF. CDR3 nucleotide sequence: TGTGCCAGCAGTCGGGGACAGCTATTGGGCTACACCTTC.

A note on this clone: The conserved phenylalanine or tryptophan normally closing the CDR3 is absent here, so this likely arose from a read error. Because the CDR3's place on the DNA is in doubt, the DNA is left out and the CDR3 is given as listed by TCRdb. CDR3 region: CASSGGQLQPFFP. The chain couples TRBV2 to TRBJ1-2; TRBD1 is the table's D call, not checked against the DNA. The CDR3 is 13 residues long, counting both termini. CDR1 and CDR2 from the germline V gene are SNHLY and FYNNEI.

V usage is TRBV7-9 and J usage is TRBJ1-1, with D uncertain. The V gene lost 5 bases and the J gene lost 5 bases, with 15 bases spanning the gap. The length of the CDR3 is 14 residues. Germline V lookup: CDR1 SEHNR, CDR2 FQNEAQ (reference sequence). CDR3 DNA sequence: TGTGCCAGCAGCCTCAGAGGGCATAGGACTGAAGCTTTCTTT. This translates into CASSLRGHRTEAFF.

V gene TRBV5-1 combines with J gene TRBJ2-6; D is unresolved. From germline, CDR1 is SGHRS and CDR2 YFSETQ. V lost 4 bases and J lost 0, with 8 bases in between. The CDR3 contains 15 residues. Here the CDR3 DNA reads TGCGCCAGCAGCCCGAAGCTCTCTGGGGCCAACGTCCTGACTTTC. This codes for CASSPKLSGANVLTF.

This clone was counted only a few times. Other DNA sequences from this sample encode an identical CDR3 as well. The chain has TRBV28 and TRBJ1-5; a weak D match, TRBD1 (5 bases). Germline V CDR1 and CDR2: MDHEN, SYDVKM. This CDR3 has 11 residues. V lost 6 bases to trimming and J lost 6 bases, with 6 bases between them. CDR3 amino acids: CASSQGQPQHF. CDR3 nucleotides: TGTGCCAGCAGCCAGGGTCAGCCCCAGCATTTT.

In its sample, this clone was seen a few times. V is TRBV13 and J is TRBJ2-7, with a tentative D call TRBD1 (5 bases). Deletions cut 6 bases from V and 8 bases from J, with 20 bases between. CDR1 is PRHDT, CDR2 FYEKMQ, per germline (reference sequence). This CDR3 has 14 amino acids. The CDR3 loop is CASRPSGRAYKQYF. CDR3 bases: TGTGCCAGCAGGCCGTCGGGCAGGGCATATAAGCAGTACTTC.

The V gene is TRBV5-1, the J gene TRBJ2-5, with D tentatively TRBD1 (5 bases). The CDR3 contains 16 residues. V gave up 0 bases and J gave up 4 bases, with 16 bases separating them. Germline V gene sequence: CDR1 SGHRS, CDR2 YFSETQ. Here the CDR3 DNA reads TGCGCCAGCAGCTTGGGTGGGGCTCTGTTGGGAGAGACCCAGTACTTC. Translating gives CASSLGGALLGETQYF.

This chain uses TRBV4-2 with TRBJ2-3, with TRBD2 identical over 10 bases. V shed 1 base, J shed 4 bases, and the junction held 8 bases outside the gene matches. Germline lookup yields CDR1 LGHNA and CDR2 YNFKEQ. The CDR3 runs to 17 residues. The CDR3 DNA reads TGTGCCAGCAGCCAAGTAGGGGAGCGGGGGGGGGCAGATACGCAGTATTTT. Translating it yields CASSQVGERGGADTQYF.

This clone was recorded a few times. This chain connects TRBV4-1 to TRBJ2-7; 10 bases match TRBD2. The CDR3 has 17 residues. The V segment lost 1 base and the J segment 6 bases; nucleotides outside the gene matches: 12. CDR1 and CDR2 (germline): MGHRA, YSYEKL. CDR3 loop: CASSQGPLAGRYGEQYF. CDR3 in DNA: TGCGCCAGCAGCCAAGGCCCACTAGCGGGACGGTATGGCGAGCAGTACTTC.

The rearrangement links TRBV4-1 to TRBJ2-5, with 13 bases identical to TRBD2. The CDR3 runs to 16 residues. Trimming took 6 bases from V and 4 from J; bases not matched to a gene: 8. The germline CDR1 and CDR2 sequences are MGHRA and YSYEKL. The CDR3: CASSFNRLAGGETQYF. Written as DNA, the CDR3 is TGCGCCAGCAGTTTCAACAGACTAGCGGGAGGAGAGACCCAGTACTTC.

V is TRBV29-1 and J is TRBJ1-2; 8 bases are a match to TRBD1. The trim removed 7 bases at V and 2 bases at J, leaving 3 bases unmatched. Per germline, CDR1 SQVTM and CDR2 ANQGSEA. CDR3 length: 12 amino acids. The CDR3 nucleotides are TGCAGCGCTGGGGACAGGAACTATGGCTACACCTTC. Protein sequence: CSAGDRNYGYTF.

The chain joins TRBV7-9 to TRBJ1-2; 8 bases align to TRBD1. Per the germline V gene, CDR1 is SEHNR and CDR2 is FQNEAQ (reference sequence). The junction had 7 bases not matched to a gene; V was cut back by 2 bases and J by 2 bases. This CDR3 has 16 amino acids. The CDR3 DNA is TGTGCCAGCAGCTTATTAGGACAGGGAAGGAACTATGGCTACACCTTC. Residues: CASSLLGQGRNYGYTF.

The chain has TRBV29-1 and TRBJ2-5, with 7 bases aligning to TRBD1. Germline V lookup: CDR1 SQVTM, CDR2 ANQGSEA. J was trimmed by 5 bases and V by 4 bases; bases with no gene match: 1. This CDR3 contains 11 residues. CDR3 loop: CSVGQGETQYF. In DNA, the CDR3 is TGCAGCGTTGGACAGGGCGAGACCCAGTACTTC.

This clone has only a few counts. The same CDR3 also results from other DNA sequences found in this sample. V gene TRBV5-1 combines with J gene TRBJ2-1; no clear D gene. Trimming removed 4 bases at V and 0 bases at J, with 8 bases between. Germline-derived CDR1 and CDR2 are SGHRS and YFSETQ. CDR3 length: 14 residues. The CDR3 reads CASSLADSYNEQFF. The CDR3, as DNA: TGCGCCAGCAGCCTTGCGGACTCCTACAATGAGCAGTTCTTC.

This clone was counted a few times. The chain combines TRBV18 with TRBJ2-7, with a tentative D call TRBD1 (6 bases). Germline values: CDR1 KGHSH, CDR2 LQKENI. V was pared by 3 bases and J by 3 bases, with 15 bases between. The CDR3 runs to 15 residues. CDR3 sequence: CASSPLTGISYEQYF. The CDR3 DNA reads as TGTGCCAGCTCACCCCTGACAGGCATTAGCTACGAGCAGTACTTC.

This clone was counted only a few times. The chain couples TRBV7-2 to TRBJ2-1, with 10 nucleotides matching TRBD2. V was pared by 5 bases and J by 4 bases, with 8 bases of the junction left unmatched. The V gene's germline CDR1 is SGHTA and CDR2 FQGNSA. The CDR3 extends over 16 amino acids. The CDR3 reads CASSPKRGGLYNEQFF. The CDR3 DNA reads TGTGCCAGCAGCCCTAAGCGGGGGGGCCTGTACAATGAGCAGTTCTTC.

J is TRBJ2-1 and V is TRBV25-1, with 11 bases lining up with TRBD2. The CDR3 has 17 residues. Germline lookup yields CDR1 MGHDK and CDR2 SYGVNS. V lost 3 bases to trimming and J lost 6 bases; unmatched junction nucleotides: 10. CDR3 protein: CASSDQPTSGSFNEQFF. In DNA form, the CDR3 reads TGTGCCAGCAGTGACCAACCCACTAGCGGGAGTTTCAATGAGCAGTTCTTC.

The gene calls are TRBV14 and TRBJ2-2, with 10 bases lining up with TRBD1. Trimming at V came to 3 bases and at J to 5 bases, leaving 6 bases not matched to a gene. This CDR3 is 16 amino acids long. Germline V gene sequence: CDR1 SGHDN, CDR2 FVKESK. In nucleotides, the CDR3 is TGTGCCAGCAGCCACCCGGGACAGGGGTGGACCGGGGAGCTGTTTTTT. It encodes CASSHPGQGWTGELFF.

This clone was detected only a few times. V gene TRBV27 combines with J gene TRBJ2-3; 9 nucleotides line up with TRBD2. V was clipped by 6 bases and J by 0 bases; unmatched bases: 10. The CDR3 sequence is 17 residues long. CDR1 is MNHEY, CDR2 SMNVEV, per germline (reference sequence). CDR3 DNA: TGTGCCAGCAGGGGCGCGGGAGGGCCGTGGAGCACAGATACGCAGTATTTT. Amino acids: CASRGAGGPWSTDTQYF.

The rearrangement joins TRBV30 to TRBJ1-3; 7 bases line up with TRBD1. The V and J ends lost 7 bases and 3 bases, in that order; junction bases with no gene match: 3. The CDR3 runs 12 residues. Germline loops: CDR1 GTSNPN, CDR2 SVGIG (reference sequence). CDR3: CASGTVGNTIYF. In DNA, the CDR3 is TGTGCCTCTGGGACAGTTGGAAACACCATATATTTT.